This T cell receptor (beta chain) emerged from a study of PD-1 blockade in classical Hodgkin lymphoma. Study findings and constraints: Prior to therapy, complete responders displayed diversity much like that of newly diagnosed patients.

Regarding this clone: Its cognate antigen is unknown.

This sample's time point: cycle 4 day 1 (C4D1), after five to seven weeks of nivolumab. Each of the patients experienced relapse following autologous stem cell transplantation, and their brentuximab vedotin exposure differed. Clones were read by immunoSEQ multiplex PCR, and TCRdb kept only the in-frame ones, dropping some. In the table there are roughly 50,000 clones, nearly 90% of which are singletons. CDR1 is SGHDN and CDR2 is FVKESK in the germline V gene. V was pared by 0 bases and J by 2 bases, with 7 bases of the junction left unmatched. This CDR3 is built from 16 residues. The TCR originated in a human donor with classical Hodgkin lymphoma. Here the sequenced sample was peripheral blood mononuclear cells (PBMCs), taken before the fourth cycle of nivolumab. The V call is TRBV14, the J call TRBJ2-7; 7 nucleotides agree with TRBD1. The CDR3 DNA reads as TGTGCCAGCAGCCAAGAGAGAGGGGGCATAACCTACGAGCAGTACTTC. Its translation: CASSQERGGITYEQYF. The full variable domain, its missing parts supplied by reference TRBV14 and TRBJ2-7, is EAGVTQFPSHSVIEKGQTVTLRCDPISGHDNLYWYRRVMGKEIKFLLHFVKESKQDESGMPNNRFLAERTGGTYSTLKVQPAELEDSGVYFCASSQERGGITYEQYFGPGTRLTVT.